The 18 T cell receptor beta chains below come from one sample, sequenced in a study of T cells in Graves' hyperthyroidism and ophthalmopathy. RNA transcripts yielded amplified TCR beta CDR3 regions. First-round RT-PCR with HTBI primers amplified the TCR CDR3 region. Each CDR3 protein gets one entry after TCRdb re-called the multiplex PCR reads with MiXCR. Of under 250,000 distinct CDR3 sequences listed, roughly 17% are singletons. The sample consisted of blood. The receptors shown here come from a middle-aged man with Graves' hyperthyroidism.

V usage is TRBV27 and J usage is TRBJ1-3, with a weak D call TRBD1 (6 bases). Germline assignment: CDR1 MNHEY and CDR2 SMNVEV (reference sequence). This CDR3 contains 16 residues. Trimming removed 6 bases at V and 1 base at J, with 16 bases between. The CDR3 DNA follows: TGTGCCAGCAGCCGAATAGGGGGGGAGTCTGGAAACACCATATATTTT. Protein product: CASSRIGGESGNTIYF.

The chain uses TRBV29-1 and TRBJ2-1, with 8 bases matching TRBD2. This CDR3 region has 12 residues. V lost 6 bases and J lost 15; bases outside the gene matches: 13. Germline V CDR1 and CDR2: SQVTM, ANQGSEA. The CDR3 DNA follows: TGCAGCGTCCAAGGGGGGGGGACTAGTCTGTTCTTC. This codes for CSVQGGGTSLFF.

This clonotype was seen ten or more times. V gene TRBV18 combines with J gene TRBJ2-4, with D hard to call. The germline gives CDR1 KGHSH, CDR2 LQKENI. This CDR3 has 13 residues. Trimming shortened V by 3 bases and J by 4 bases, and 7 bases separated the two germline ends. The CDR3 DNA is TGTGCCAGCTCACCGGGCGAGAAAAACATTCAGTACTTC. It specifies CASSPGEKNIQYF.

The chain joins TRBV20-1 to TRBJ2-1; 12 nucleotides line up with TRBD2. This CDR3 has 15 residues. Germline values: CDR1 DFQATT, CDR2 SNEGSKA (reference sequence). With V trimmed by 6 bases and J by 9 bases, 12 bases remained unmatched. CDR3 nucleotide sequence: TGCAGTGCCGACCCGACTAGCGGGAGATTGTTTGAGCAGTTCTTC. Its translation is CSADPTSGRLFEQFF.

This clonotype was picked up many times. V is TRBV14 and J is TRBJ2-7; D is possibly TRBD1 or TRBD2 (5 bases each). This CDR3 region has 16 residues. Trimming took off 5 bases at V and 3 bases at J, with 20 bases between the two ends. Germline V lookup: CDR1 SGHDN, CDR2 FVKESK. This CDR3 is CASSARGALGRYEQYF. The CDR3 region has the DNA TGTGCCAGCAGCGCACGAGGGGCGCTTGGACGCTACGAGCAGTACTTC.

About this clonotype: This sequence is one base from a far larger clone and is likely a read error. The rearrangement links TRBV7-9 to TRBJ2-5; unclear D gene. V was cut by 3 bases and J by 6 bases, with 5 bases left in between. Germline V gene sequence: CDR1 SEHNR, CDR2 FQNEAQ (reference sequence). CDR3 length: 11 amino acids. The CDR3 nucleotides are TGTGCCAGCAGCTTTGGGAAGACCCAGTACTTC. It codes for CASSFGKTQYF. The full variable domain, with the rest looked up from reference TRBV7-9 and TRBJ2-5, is DTGVSQNPRHKITKRGQNVTFRCDPISEHNRLYWYRQTLGQGPEFLTYFQNEAQLEKSRLLSDRFSAERPKGSFSTLEIQRTEQGDSAMYLCASSFGKTQYFGPGTRLLVL.

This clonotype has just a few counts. The CDR3 DNA sequence: TGCGCCAGCAGTCCGGGACTAGCGGGTGGTGGGCAGTTCTTC. Its protein product is CASSPGLAGGGQFF. The chain links TRBV10-1 to TRBJ2-1; 12 bases are a match to TRBD2. Germline V gives CDR1 WNHNN, CDR2 SYGVQD (reference sequence). V shed 5 bases and J 12 bases; nucleotides not matched to a gene: 8. The CDR3 is 14 amino acids.

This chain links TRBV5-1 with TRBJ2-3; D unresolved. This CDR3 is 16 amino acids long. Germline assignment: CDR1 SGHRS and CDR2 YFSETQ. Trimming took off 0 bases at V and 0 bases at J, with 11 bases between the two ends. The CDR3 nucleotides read TGCGCCAGCAGCTTGGCCGCGACGGCAAGCACAGATACGCAGTATTTT. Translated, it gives CASSLAATASTDTQYF.

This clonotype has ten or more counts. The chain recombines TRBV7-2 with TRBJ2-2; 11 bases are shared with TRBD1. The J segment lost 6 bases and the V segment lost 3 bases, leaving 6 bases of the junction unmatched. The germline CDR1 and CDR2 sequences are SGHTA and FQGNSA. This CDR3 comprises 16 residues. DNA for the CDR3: TGTGCCAGCAGCTTGGCTTTGGGACAGGGGGCCGGGGAGCTGTTTTTT. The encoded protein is CASSLALGQGAGELFF.

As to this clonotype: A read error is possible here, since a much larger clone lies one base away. The CDR3 bases are TGTGCCAGCAGCCCACGGCCTGAGCAGTTCTTC. This codes for CASSPRPEQFF. J is TRBJ2-1 and V is TRBV11-3; D remains unclear. Germline V gene sequence: CDR1 SGHNT, CDR2 YENEEA. The CDR3 is made up of 11 amino acids. Deletions cut 5 bases from V and 9 bases from J, with 8 bases between.

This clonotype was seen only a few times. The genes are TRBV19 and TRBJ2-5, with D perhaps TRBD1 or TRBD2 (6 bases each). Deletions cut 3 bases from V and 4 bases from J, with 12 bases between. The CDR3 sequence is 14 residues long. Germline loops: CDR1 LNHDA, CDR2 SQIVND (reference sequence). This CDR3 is CASSIGGTRETQYF. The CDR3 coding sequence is TGTGCCAGTAGTATTGGGGGGACACGAGAGACCCAGTACTTC. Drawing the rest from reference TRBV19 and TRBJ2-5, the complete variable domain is DGGITQSPKYLFRKEGQNVTLSCEQNLNHDAMYWYRQDPGQGLRLIYYSQIVNDFQKGDIAEGYSVSREKKESFPLTVTSAQKNPTAFYLCASSIGGTRETQYFGPGTRLLVL.

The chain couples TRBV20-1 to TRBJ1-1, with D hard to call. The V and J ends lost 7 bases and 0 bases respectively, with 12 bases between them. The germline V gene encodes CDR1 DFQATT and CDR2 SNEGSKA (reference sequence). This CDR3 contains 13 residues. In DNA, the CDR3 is TGCAGTGATTTAGACACCCTGAACACTGAAGCTTTCTTT. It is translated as CSDLDTLNTEAFF.

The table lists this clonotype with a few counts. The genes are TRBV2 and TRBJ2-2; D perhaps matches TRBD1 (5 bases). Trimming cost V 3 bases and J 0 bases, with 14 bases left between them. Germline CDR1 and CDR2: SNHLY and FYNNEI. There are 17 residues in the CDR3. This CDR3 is CASSDGAGRSNTGELFF. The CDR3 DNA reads TGTGCCAGCAGTGATGGGGCAGGGCGGTCGAACACCGGGGAGCTGTTTTTT.

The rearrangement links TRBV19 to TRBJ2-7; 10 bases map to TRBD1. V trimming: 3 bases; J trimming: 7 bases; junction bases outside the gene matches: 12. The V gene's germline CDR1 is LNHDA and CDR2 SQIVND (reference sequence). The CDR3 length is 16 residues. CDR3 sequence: CASSIRTGGPLGEQYF. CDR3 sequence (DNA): TGTGCCAGTAGTATCCGGACAGGGGGGCCCTTGGGGGAGCAGTACTTC.

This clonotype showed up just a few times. The CDR3 DNA sequence: TGTGCCAGCAGTACGGGACAGTCCTCCTACGAGCAGTACTTC. This sequence encodes CASSTGQSSYEQYF. This chain uses TRBV6-2 or TRBV6-3 with TRBJ2-7; 7 bases are a match to TRBD1. J lost 0 bases, V lost 5 bases, and 4 bases had no gene match. Germline V lookup: CDR1 MNHEY, CDR2 SVGEGT. CDR3 length equals 14 residues.

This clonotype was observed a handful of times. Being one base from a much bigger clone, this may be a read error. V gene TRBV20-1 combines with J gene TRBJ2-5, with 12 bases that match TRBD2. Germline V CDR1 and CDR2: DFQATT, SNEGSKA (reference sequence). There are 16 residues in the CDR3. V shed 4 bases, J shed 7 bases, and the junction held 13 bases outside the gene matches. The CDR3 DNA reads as TGCAGTGCTAAAGACCCCCGGACTAGCGGGATTGGGACCCAGTACTTC. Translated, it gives CSAKDPRTSGIGTQYF.

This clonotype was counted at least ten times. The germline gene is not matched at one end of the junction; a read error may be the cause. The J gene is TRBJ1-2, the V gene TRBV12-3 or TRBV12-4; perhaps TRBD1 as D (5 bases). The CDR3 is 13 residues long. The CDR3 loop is CASSLGVNYGYTF. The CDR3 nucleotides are TGTGCCAGCAGCTTAGGGGTAAACTATGGCTACACCTTC.

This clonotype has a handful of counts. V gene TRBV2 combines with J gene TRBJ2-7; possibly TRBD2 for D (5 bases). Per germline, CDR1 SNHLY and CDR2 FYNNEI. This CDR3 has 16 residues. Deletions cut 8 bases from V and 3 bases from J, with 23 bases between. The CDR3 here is CASFGLGELVNYEQYF. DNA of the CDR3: TGTGCCAGCTTTGGTCTGGGTGAACTAGTTAACTACGAGCAGTACTTC.